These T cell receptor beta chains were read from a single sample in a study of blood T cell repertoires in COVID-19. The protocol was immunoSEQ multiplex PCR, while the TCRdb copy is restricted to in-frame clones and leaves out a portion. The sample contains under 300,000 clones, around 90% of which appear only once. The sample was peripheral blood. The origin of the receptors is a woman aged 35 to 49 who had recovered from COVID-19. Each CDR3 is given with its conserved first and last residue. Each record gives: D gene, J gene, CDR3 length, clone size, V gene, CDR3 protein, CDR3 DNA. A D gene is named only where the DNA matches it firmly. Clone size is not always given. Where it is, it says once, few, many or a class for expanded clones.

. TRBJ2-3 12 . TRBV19 CASSPPAGTQYF TGTGCCAGTAGTCCCCCCGCAGGTACGCAGTATTTT
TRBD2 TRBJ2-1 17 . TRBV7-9 CASSYTATSGIRNEQFF TGTGCCAGCAGCTATACAGCGACTAGCGGGATACGGAATGAGCAGTTCTTC
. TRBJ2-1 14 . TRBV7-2 CASSLVAGHNEQFF TGTGCCAGCAGCTTAGTTGCTGGGCACAATGAGCAGTTCTTC
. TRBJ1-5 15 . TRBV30 CAWTLGGAPNQPQHF TGTGCCTGGACCCTCGGGGGTGCCCCCAATCAGCCCCAGCATTTT
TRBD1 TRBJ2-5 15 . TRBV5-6 CASSLPDRGRETQYF TGTGCCAGCAGCTTGCCAGACAGGGGCAGGGAGACCCAGTACTTC
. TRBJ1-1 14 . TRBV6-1 CASTTTGRNTEAFF TGTGCCAGCACAACAACAGGGAGGAACACTGAAGCTTTCTTT
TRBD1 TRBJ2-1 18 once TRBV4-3 CASSQDGPRQGPLNEQFF TGCGCCAGCAGCCAAGATGGCCCCCGACAGGGACCCCTCAATGAGCAGTTCTTC
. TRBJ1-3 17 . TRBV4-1 CASSQDEGSLSGNTIYF TGCGCCAGCAGCCAAGATGAGGGCAGCCTCTCTGGAAACACCATATATTTT
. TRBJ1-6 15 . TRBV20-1 CSASRGSSYNSPLHF TGCAGTGCTAGTCGCGGAAGCTCCTATAATTCACCCCTCCACTTT
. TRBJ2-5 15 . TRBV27 CASSLSRRGVETQYF TGTGCCAGCAGTTTATCAAGGAGGGGTGTTGAGACCCAGTACTTC
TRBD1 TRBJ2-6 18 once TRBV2 CASSGRQGTPSGANVLTF TGTGCCAGCAGTGGGCGACAGGGAACCCCCTCTGGGGCCAACGTCCTGACTTTC
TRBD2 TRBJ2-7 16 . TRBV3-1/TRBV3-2 CASREKDRGGTYEQYF TGTGCCAGCAGGGAAAAGGACCGGGGGGGGACCTACGAGCAGTACTTC
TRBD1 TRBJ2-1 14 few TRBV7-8 CASSARDSPNEQFF TGTGCCAGCAGCGCCCGGGACAGCCCCAATGAGCAGTTCTTC
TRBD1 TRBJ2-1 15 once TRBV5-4 CASSPGTGALSEQFF TGTGCCAGCAGCCCCGGGACAGGGGCCTTGAGTGAGCAGTTCTTC
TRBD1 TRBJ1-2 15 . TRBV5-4 CASRDRGGFNYGYTF TGTGCCAGCAGGGACAGGGGGGGGTTTAACTATGGCTACACCTTC
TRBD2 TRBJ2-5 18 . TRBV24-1 CATSDYRLAGGPQETQYF TGTGCCACCAGTGATTACAGACTAGCGGGAGGGCCTCAAGAGACCCAGTACTTC
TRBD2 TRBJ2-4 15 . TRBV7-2 CASSLEGGAGDIQYF TGTGCCAGCAGCTTAGAAGGCGGGGCGGGGGACATTCAGTACTTC
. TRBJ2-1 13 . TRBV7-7 CASSRRAQGEQFF TGTGCCAGCAGCCGACGGGCCCAGGGGGAGCAGTTCTTC
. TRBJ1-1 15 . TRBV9 CASSSRTSVNTEAFF TGTGCCAGCAGCTCCCGGACAAGTGTGAACACTGAAGCTTTCTTT
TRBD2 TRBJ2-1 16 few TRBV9 CASSVGASGRAREQFF TGTGCCAGCAGCGTAGGGGCTAGCGGGAGGGCACGTGAGCAGTTCTTC
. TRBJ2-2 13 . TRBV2 CASSGGRTGELFF TGTGCCAGCAGTGGCGGGCGGACCGGGGAGCTGTTTTTT
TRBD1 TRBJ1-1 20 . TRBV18 CASSLRRGTGATAGDTEAFF TGTGCCAGCTCACTTCGGAGGGGGACAGGGGCCACGGCCGGGGATACTGAAGCTTTCTTT
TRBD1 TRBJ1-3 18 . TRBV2 CASSEVGDRDRSGNTIYF TGTGCCAGCAGTGAAGTGGGGGACAGGGATCGGTCTGGAAACACCATATATTTT
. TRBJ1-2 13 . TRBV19 CASRGVLNYGYTF TGTGCCAGCCGGGGGGTTCTTAACTATGGCTACACCTTC
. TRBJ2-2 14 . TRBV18 CASSPRQNTGELFF TGTGCCAGCTCACCGCGACAGAACACCGGGGAGCTGTTTTTT
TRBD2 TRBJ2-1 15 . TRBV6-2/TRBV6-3 CASSTTSGRPHEQFF TGTGCCAGCAGTACCACTAGCGGGAGGCCCCATGAGCAGTTCTTC
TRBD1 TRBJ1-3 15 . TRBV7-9 CASSPDRVWGNTIYF TGTGCCAGCAGCCCAGACAGGGTGTGGGGAAACACCATATATTTT
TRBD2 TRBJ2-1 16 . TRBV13 CASRGGLAGGRGEQFF TGTGCCAGCAGAGGGGGGCTAGCGGGAGGAAGGGGTGAGCAGTTCTTC
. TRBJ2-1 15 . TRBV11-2 CASSPGPGGYNEQFF TGTGCCAGCAGCCCAGGGCCCGGAGGGTACAATGAGCAGTTCTTC
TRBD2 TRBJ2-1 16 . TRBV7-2 CASSLGSGTPRDEQFF TGTGCCAGCAGCTTAGGTAGCGGGACGCCAAGGGATGAGCAGTTCTTC
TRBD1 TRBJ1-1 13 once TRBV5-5 CASSLGDSGEAFF TGTGCCAGCAGCTTGGGGGACAGCGGTGAAGCTTTCTTT
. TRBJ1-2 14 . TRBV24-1 CATSDHGVDYGYTF TGTGCCACCAGTGATCACGGGGTCGACTATGGCTACACCTTC
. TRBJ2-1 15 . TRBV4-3 CASSQEPSSYNEQFF TGCGCCAGCAGCCAAGAGCCGAGCTCCTACAATGAGCAGTTCTTC
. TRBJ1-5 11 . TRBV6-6 CASSYTGPQHF TGTGCCAGCAGTTACACCGGTCCCCAGCATTTT
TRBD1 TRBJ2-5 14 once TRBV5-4 CASSQTGPQETQYF TGTGCCAGCAGCCAGACAGGGCCTCAAGAGACCCAGTACTTC
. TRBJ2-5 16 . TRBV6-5 CASSYSGAGSGETQYF TGTGCCAGCAGTTACTCTGGGGCAGGGTCAGGAGAGACCCAGTACTTC
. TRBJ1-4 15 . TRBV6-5 CASRLTRDMGEKLFF TGTGCCAGCAGACTGACCCGGGACATGGGGGAAAAACTGTTTTTT
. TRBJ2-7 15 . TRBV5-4 CASSLAIGSSYEQYF TGTGCCAGCAGCTTGGCGATAGGGAGCTCCTACGAGCAGTACTTC
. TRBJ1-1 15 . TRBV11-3 CASTPLQGQNTEAFF TGTGCCAGCACCCCCCTTCAGGGGCAGAACACTGAAGCTTTCTTT
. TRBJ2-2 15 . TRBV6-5 CASTPLGPNTGELFF TGTGCCAGCACCCCCTTGGGGCCAAACACCGGGGAGCTGTTTTTT
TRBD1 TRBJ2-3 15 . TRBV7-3 CASSPQGELGDTQYF TGTGCCAGCAGCCCCCAGGGGGAGCTAGGAGATACGCAGTATTTT
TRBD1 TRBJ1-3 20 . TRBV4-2 CASSQERGGGTGISGNTIYF TGTGCCAGCAGCCAAGAACGGGGCGGTGGGACAGGGATCTCTGGAAACACCATATATTTT
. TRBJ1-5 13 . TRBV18 CASSPTSNQPQHF TGTGCCAGCTCGCCCACAAGCAATCAGCCCCAGCATTTT
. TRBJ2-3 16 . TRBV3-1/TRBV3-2 CASSQRAAGPGDTQYF TGTGCCAGCAGCCAAAGAGCGGCGGGGCCCGGCGATACGCAGTATTTT
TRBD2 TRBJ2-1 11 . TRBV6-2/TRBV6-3 CASSPGLAVFF TGTGCCAGCAGTCCCGGACTAGCGGTGTTCTTC